These 4 T cell receptor beta chains were sequenced from one sample in a study of naive and memory T cell subsets. Two oligonucleotides, mixed equimolar, formed the beta constant-region primer covering TRBC1 and TRBC2. The ligated cDNA underwent four PCR rounds using SP2 and nested alpha and beta constant-region primers. TCRdb independently ran MiXCR on the UMI-ligation and nested PCR reads; one entry per CDR3 protein. Of tens of thousands of distinct CDR3 sequences in the sample, about 18% are singletons; the top ten hold around 3.5%. Sequencing was done on a sample of effector memory CD4+ T cells from blood. Subset meaning: effector memory, CD45RA- CD27-. Receptors were obtained from a human donor in good health.

A word on this clonotype: At one end the junction does not follow the germline gene, possibly because of a read error. This chain joins TRBV12-3 or TRBV12-4 and TRBJ1-2, with 8 positions matching TRBD1. The CDR3 covers 14 residues. In DNA, the CDR3 is TGTGCCAGCAGTTTGGGACAGGTGAACTATGACTACACCTTC. It specifies CASSLGQVNYDYTF.

This clonotype came up many times. V gene TRBV20-1 combines with J gene TRBJ2-7, with TRBD2 as a possible D gene (6 bases). Germline CDR1 reads DFQATT; CDR2 reads SNEGSKA (reference sequence). V was cut by 6 bases and J by 2 bases, with 17 bases left in between. The CDR3 totals 14 residues. The CDR3 nucleotides are TGCAGTGCCCCGACGGCTGGCGGGGCCTACGAGCAGTACTTC. Its protein product is CSAPTAGGAYEQYF.

J is TRBJ2-5 and V is TRBV30; D gene uncertain. The germline gives CDR1 GTSNPN, CDR2 SVGIG (reference sequence). V dropped 2 bases and J dropped 5 bases, with 9 bases sitting between them. The CDR3 is 12 amino acids. The CDR3, as DNA: TGTGCCTGGAGTTCCCTCGGCGAGACCCAGTACTTC. Amino acids: CAWSSLGETQYF.

This clonotype is deemed medium-sized. V gene TRBV12-3 or TRBV12-4 combines with J gene TRBJ1-5; D is unclear. V was cut by 3 bases and J by 4 bases, with 13 bases left in between. The CDR3 contains 15 residues. In nucleotides, the CDR3 is TGTGCCAGCAGTTTGGAGACCCAGCGGAATCAGCCCCAGCATTTT. Amino acid sequence: CASSLETQRNQPQHF.